A single sample gave rise to the 30 T cell receptor beta chains below, sequenced in a study of shared clonotypes between healthy human individuals. Sequenced by immunoSEQ multiplex PCR; TCRdb stores in-frame clones only, minus some. Of 2 million to 3 million clones in the sample, approximately 93% are singletons; the top ten hold more than 0.35%. Material: naive CD4+ T cells from PBMCs. The subset is: CD45RA+ positively selected. The source of these receptors is a young man in good health. Some clones in this sample may be carry-over from other donors' samples.

The V gene is TRBV5-1, the J gene TRBJ2-5, with 12 positions matching TRBD2. The junction had 21 bases not matched to a gene; V was cut back by 7 bases and J by 5 bases. The germline gives CDR1 SGHRS, CDR2 YFSETQ. The CDR3 sequence is 19 residues long. The CDR3 loop is CASLPGRTSGISHKETQYF. The CDR3, as DNA: TGCGCCAGCTTGCCAGGGCGGACTAGCGGGATTTCACACAAGGAGACCCAGTACTTC. The full variable domain, its missing parts supplied by reference TRBV5-1 and TRBJ2-5, is KAGVTQTPRYLIKTRGQQVTLSCSPISGHRSVSWYQQTPGQGLQFLFEYFSETQRNKGNFPGRFSGRQFSNSRSEMNVSTLELGDSALYLCASLPGRTSGISHKETQYFGPGTRLLVL.

The V and J genes are TRBV29-1 and TRBJ2-3, with 8 nucleotides matching TRBD2. The germline CDR1 and CDR2 sequences are SQVTM and ANQGSEA. The V gene end was trimmed by 5 bases and the J gene end by 3 bases; junction bases not matched to a gene: 4. This CDR3 spans 13 amino acids. The DNA of the CDR3 is TGCAGCGTTAAAGCGGGAGTAACAGATACGCAGTATTTT. Translated: CSVKAGVTDTQYF.

The chain has TRBV28 and TRBJ2-5; 9 bases are a match to TRBD1. The CDR3 length is 15 residues. The V and J ends lost 2 bases and 0 bases, in that order; junction bases with no gene match: 1. Germline CDR1 reads MDHEN; CDR2 reads SYDVKM. The CDR3: CASSLGTGYQETQYF. In DNA form, the CDR3 reads TGTGCCAGCAGTTTAGGGACAGGGTACCAAGAGACCCAGTACTTC. The full variable domain, completed using reference TRBV28 and TRBJ2-5, is DVKVTQSSRYLVKRTGEKVFLECVQDMDHENMFWYRQDPGLGLRLIYFSYDVKMKEKGDIPEGYSVSREKKERFSLILESASTNQTSMYLCASSLGTGYQETQYFGPGTRLLVL.

The gene calls are TRBV19 and TRBJ2-6; no firm D call. Between the trimmed V and J ends, which lost 10 bases and 6 bases, there was a span of 22 bases. Germline assignment: CDR1 LNHDA and CDR2 SQIVND (reference sequence). This CDR3 has 16 residues. The chain's CDR3 is CATSLPSTLAANVLTF. Written as DNA, the CDR3 is TGTGCCACCTCCCTCCCCAGTACCCTTGCGGCCAACGTCCTGACTTTC.

V gene TRBV9 combines with J gene TRBJ2-1, with TRBD1 as a possible D gene (6 bases). Germline-derived CDR1 and CDR2 are SGDLS and YYNGEE. The ends were cut back, 3 bases at V and 6 bases at J, with 16 bases in the middle. CDR3 length: 15 residues. Written as DNA, the CDR3 is TGTGCCAGCAGCGCCACATCCGGGACACGCAATGAGCAGTTCTTC. This gives the protein CASSATSGTRNEQFF.

The chain carries TRBV5-6 and TRBJ2-5; the D is unclear. Trimming left V 0 bases short and J 5 bases short, with 17 bases between. CDR3 length equals 16 residues. Germline V gene sequence: CDR1 SGHDT, CDR2 YYEEEE. For the CDR3, the DNA is TGTGCCAGCAGCTTGGTTCGGCGAACCTCCTTGGAGACCCAGTACTTC. This translates into CASSLVRRTSLETQYF.

The rearrangement uses TRBV15 and TRBJ2-2, with no clear D. CDR1 and CDR2 from the germline V gene are LNHNV and YYDKDF (reference sequence). The CDR3 has 14 residues. V lost 0 bases and J lost 5, with 7 bases in between. The CDR3 nucleotides are TGTGCCACCAGCAGAGATCTCGAGACCGGGGAGCTGTTTTTT. Translation: CATSRDLETGELFF.

As to this clone: This may be a read error, as it is one base from a much larger clone. The sample carries other DNA sequences with the same CDR3. This chain connects TRBV9 to TRBJ1-4; 8 nucleotides agree with TRBD1. The CDR3 runs 14 residues. The ends lost 3 bases at V and 5 bases at J; junction bases unmatched: 3. Germline assignment: CDR1 SGDLS and CDR2 YYNGEE. The CDR3: CASSADRGNEKLFF. The DNA of the CDR3 is TGTGCCAGCAGCGCCGACAGGGGAAATGAAAAACTGTTTTTT.

The J gene is TRBJ2-5, the V gene TRBV7-2, with a possible D match to TRBD2 (5 bases). The germline V and J ends were trimmed by 5 bases and 5 bases, with 18 bases remaining between them. Germline V lookup: CDR1 SGHTA, CDR2 FQGNSA. The CDR3 consists of 15 residues. CDR3: CASSPWATGGETQYF. DNA for the CDR3: TGTGCCAGCAGCCCGTGGGCGACGGGCGGGGAGACCCAGTACTTC.

This chain's CDR3 is CASSSTGITYEQYF. CDR3 bases: TGTGCCAGCAGTTCGACAGGAATAACGTACGAGCAGTACTTC. This sequence joins TRBV2 and TRBJ2-7, with D tentatively TRBD1 (6 bases). This CDR3 is built from 14 residues. Germline CDR1 SNHLY, CDR2 FYNNEI. V was cut by 5 bases and J by 4 bases, with 15 bases left in between.

This clone came up once. The sample contains more than one DNA sequence encoding this CDR3. The chain recombines TRBV7-2 with TRBJ2-3, with 8 bases identical to TRBD1. Germline CDR1 reads SGHTA; CDR2 reads FQGNSA. The CDR3 length is 16 residues. Trimming cost V 4 bases and J 1 base; bases outside gene matches: 7. The CDR3 nucleotides read TGTGCCAGCAGCTCCCCTCCAGGGGGCCGCACAGATACGCAGTATTTT. It yields the protein CASSSPPGGRTDTQYF.

The J gene is TRBJ1-2, the V gene TRBV5-6; D is unclear. The germline V gene encodes CDR1 SGHDT and CDR2 YYEEEE. Trimming cost V 0 bases and J 4 bases, with 19 bases left between them. The CDR3 is 17 amino acids. The CDR3 coding sequence is TGTGCCAGCAGCTTGGTTCCTGGTGGAGGGCTCTCCTATGGCTACACCTTC. Its protein product is CASSLVPGGGLSYGYTF.

The V and J genes are TRBV9 and TRBJ1-1; 9 nucleotides line up with TRBD1. CDR1 is SGDLS and CDR2 is YYNGEE in the germline V gene. The CDR3 sequence is 14 residues long. The trim removed 5 bases at V and 8 bases at J, leaving 10 bases unmatched. CDR3: CASRPRTGAAEAFF. The CDR3 DNA sequence: TGTGCCAGCAGACCCCGGACAGGGGCCGCAGAAGCTTTCTTT.

The chain has TRBV7-9 and TRBJ2-3; D unclear. The CDR3 extends over 14 amino acids. Germline CDR1 reads SEHNR; CDR2 reads FQNEAQ (reference sequence). Deletions cut 6 bases from V and 5 bases from J, with 15 bases between. The CDR3 here is CASRIINFKDTQYF. The CDR3 nucleotides read TGTGCCAGCAGGATAATTAATTTTAAAGATACGCAGTATTTT.

This chain links TRBV7-3 with TRBJ1-1, with 9 bases lining up with TRBD1. Per germline, CDR1 SGHTA and CDR2 FQGTGA. V lost 5 bases and J lost 4; bases outside the gene matches: 5. The CDR3 sequence is 14 residues long. The DNA of the CDR3 is TGTGCCAGCAGCACACAGGGGGCTGGCACTGAAGCTTTCTTT. It encodes CASSTQGAGTEAFF. The complete variable domain, with remaining parts taken from reference TRBV7-3 and TRBJ1-1, reads GAGVSQTPSNKVTEKGKYVELRCDPISGHTALYWYRQSLGQGPEFLIYFQGTGAADDSGLPNDRFFAVRPEGSVSTLKIQRTERGDSAVYLCASSTQGAGTEAFFGQGTRLTVV.

CDR3 residues: CASSFQAPETQYF. CDR3 DNA: TGTGCCAGCAGTTTTCAGGCTCCGGAGACCCAGTACTTC. The chain employs TRBV28 and TRBJ2-5; the D is unclear. V shed 3 bases and J shed 5 bases, with 10 bases lying between them. This CDR3 region has 13 residues. CDR1 and CDR2 (germline): MDHEN, SYDVKM.

The V call is TRBV5-1, the J call TRBJ1-2, with a weak D call TRBD1 (5 bases). Deletions cut 4 bases from V and 4 bases from J, with 11 bases between. CDR3 length equals 13 residues. CDR1 is SGHRS and CDR2 is YFSETQ in the germline V gene. CDR3 coding DNA: TGCGCCAGCAGCCCGACAGCGACCTATGGCTACACCTTC. This sequence encodes CASSPTATYGYTF.

This chain joins TRBV29-1 and TRBJ1-1; D remains ambiguous. CDR1 and CDR2 (germline): SQVTM, ANQGSEA. The CDR3 has 11 amino acids. The ends were cut back, 4 bases at V and 8 bases at J, with 11 bases in the middle. The chain's CDR3 is CSVGSRREAFF. CDR3 DNA sequence: TGCAGCGTTGGCAGTAGGAGAGAAGCTTTCTTT.

DNA of the CDR3: TGTGCCAGCAGAGTTACAGGGGGTTATGGCTACACCTTC. The encoded protein is CASRVTGGYGYTF. The chain has TRBV6-6 and TRBJ1-2; 8 nucleotides match TRBD1. Germline V CDR1 and CDR2: MNHNY, SVGAGI (reference sequence). There are 13 residues in the CDR3. Germline trimming cut 6 bases from V and 5 bases from J; bases unmatched to any gene: 5.

The gene calls are TRBV25-1 and TRBJ2-7, with 7 positions matching TRBD1. This CDR3 has 13 residues. Looked up from germline, CDR1 is MGHDK and CDR2 is SYGVNS. With 6 bases clipped from V and 9 bases from J, the junction kept 11 bases outside the gene matches. Here the CDR3 reads CASREQQGTVQYF. CDR3 DNA: TGTGCCAGCAGGGAACAACAGGGGACCGTGCAGTACTTC.

This chain connects TRBV6-5 to TRBJ2-3, with TRBD2 matching 10 bases. CDR3 length equals 15 residues. Per the germline V gene, CDR1 is MNHEY and CDR2 is SVGAGI. J gave up 2 bases and V 6 bases, and 5 bases lay outside the gene matches. CDR3 sequence reads: CASSLLAGPTDTQYF. The CDR3, as DNA: TGTGCCAGCAGCCTACTAGCGGGACCCACAGATACGCAGTATTTT.

Regarding this clone: The sample has other DNA sequences that encode this CDR3 too. The chain combines TRBV18 with TRBJ2-7; D remains ambiguous. The CDR3 has 13 amino acids. Germline assignment: CDR1 KGHSH and CDR2 LQKENI. Trimming took off 1 base at V and 3 bases at J, with 7 bases between the two ends. The CDR3 reads CASSPLSSYEQYF. The CDR3 DNA reads as TGTGCCAGCTCACCACTTAGTAGCTACGAGCAGTACTTC.

This rearrangement joins TRBV5-1 to TRBJ2-3; D remains unclear. The CDR3 totals 15 residues. Germline CDR1 reads SGHRS; CDR2 reads YFSETQ. V was trimmed by 0 bases and J by 3 bases, leaving 11 bases between them. CDR3 residues: CASSLGSGVTDTQYF. The CDR3, as DNA: TGCGCCAGCAGCTTGGGGTCTGGGGTTACAGATACGCAGTATTTT.

CDR3 loop: CASSMGDIAEQYF. The CDR3 DNA follows: TGCGCCAGCAGCATGGGGGACATCGCCGAGCAGTACTTC. The rearrangement links TRBV5-1 to TRBJ2-7, with D perhaps TRBD1 (6 bases). V shed 4 bases and J shed 6 bases, with 14 bases lying between them. CDR3 length: 13 residues. Germline V CDR1 and CDR2: SGHRS, YFSETQ.

The chain has TRBV11-3 and TRBJ2-7; tentatively, D is TRBD1 or TRBD2 (6 bases each). This CDR3 region has 14 residues. Trimming shortened V by 2 bases and J by 2 bases, and 10 bases separated the two germline ends. CDR1 is SGHNT and CDR2 is YENEEA in the germline V gene. CDR3 amino acids: CASSLSGGAYEQYF. The CDR3 DNA reads TGTGCCAGCAGCTTATCCGGGGGCGCCTACGAGCAGTACTTC.

The table lists this clone with a few counts. This rearrangement joins TRBV30 to TRBJ1-4; D is ambiguous. Looked up from germline, CDR1 is GTSNPN and CDR2 is SVGIG (reference sequence). The CDR3 is 12 amino acids. V lost 0 bases to trimming and J lost 10 bases, with 9 bases between them. CDR3: CAWSVNPTKLFF. CDR3 DNA sequence: TGTGCCTGGAGTGTAAACCCGACAAAACTGTTTTTT.

J is TRBJ2-3 and V is TRBV30, with D maybe TRBD2 (6 bases). The V gene's germline CDR1 is GTSNPN and CDR2 SVGIG (reference sequence). Trimming removed 5 bases at V and 6 bases at J, with 18 bases between. The CDR3 totals 14 residues. The CDR3 reads CAWSRIPGVDTQYF. CDR3 bases: TGTGCCTGGTCACGAATTCCGGGAGTGGATACGCAGTATTTT.

The rearrangement uses TRBV5-1 and TRBJ1-5; 8 bases map to TRBD1. CDR3 length: 15 residues. The J segment lost 2 bases and the V segment lost 4 bases, leaving 5 bases of the junction unmatched. The germline V gene encodes CDR1 SGHRS and CDR2 YFSETQ. The CDR3 DNA is TGCGCCAGCAGCGATGGGACAGGTCGCAATCAGCCCCAGCATTTT. Residues: CASSDGTGRNQPQHF.

The J gene is TRBJ2-2, the V gene TRBV18; no clear D. The CDR3 has 15 residues. Trimming stripped 1 base from V and 1 base from J, with 7 bases between. Germline V gene lookup returns CDR1 KGHSH and CDR2 LQKENI. The CDR3 sequence: CASSPQSMNTGELFF. The CDR3 nucleotides are TGTGCCAGCTCACCACAGTCCATGAACACCGGGGAGCTGTTTTTT.

The sample holds a few counts of this clone. Other DNA sequences in this specimen translate into the identical CDR3. This sequence joins TRBV30 and TRBJ1-5; no clear D. The length of the CDR3 is 13 residues. V was shortened by 0 bases and J by 2 bases, with 5 bases between the two germline ends. Germline V gene data show CDR1 as GTSNPN and CDR2 as SVGIG (reference sequence). The CDR3 here is CAWSVQGNQPQHF. The CDR3 DNA reads TGTGCCTGGAGTGTACAAGGCAATCAGCCCCAGCATTTT.